The clone carrying this T cell receptor beta chain was detected ten times or more. This sample was taken from a study of Graves' ophthalmopathy and Graves' hyperthyroidism. V lost 6 bases and J lost 1, with 9 bases in between. Germline V gives CDR1 ENHRY, CDR2 SYGVKD. The CDR3 extends over 13 amino acids. The authors amplified TCR beta CDR3 regions from RNA transcripts. RT-PCR with HTBI primers came first, then second-round multiplex PCR. TCRdb redid the calling of the multiplex PCR reads with MiXCR, one entry per CDR3 protein. The table shows roughly 400,000 distinct CDR3 sequences, with about a sixth occurring only once.

This receptor was identified in a woman aged 18-30 years with Graves' ophthalmopathy. The sequenced sample was peripheral blood. This chain joins TRBV10-3 and TRBJ1-1; no definite D call. The CDR3 DNA reads as TGTGCCATCAGATTAAAGGGGAACACTGAAGCTTTCTTT. Its protein product is CAIRLKGNTEAFF.